A selection of T cell receptor beta chains follows, all from one sample in a study of CD8 T cells in Susac syndrome. TCRdb analysed the immunoSEQ multiplex PCR reads with MiXCR anew, one entry per CDR3 protein. The data contain under 200,000 distinct CDR3 sequences, 95% of them seen just once; the ten biggest clones take up about 0.15%. Material: CD8+ T cells from PBMCs. These receptors were taken from a human donor with multiple sclerosis. Each CDR3 is given with its conserved first and last residue. The D gene is left open where the match is weak. Some rows have no size entry. The others give once, few or many, or a class for an expanded clone.

D gene,V gene,J gene,clone size,CDR3 DNA,CDR3 protein
NA,TRBV25-1,TRBJ1-2,NA,TGTGCCAGCAGCTCTATTGGGGGGATTCATGGCTACACCTTC,CASSSIGGIHGYTF
TRBD2,TRBV7-7,TRBJ2-1,NA,TGTGCTAGCAGCGCTCGCCAAGCGGGAGGACTCCATGAGCAGTTCTTC,CASSARQAGGLHEQFF
NA,TRBV4-1,TRBJ2-5,NA,TGCGCCAGCAGCCAAGAGGGGGTAGCTTGGGAGACCCAGTACTTC,CASSQEGVAWETQYF
NA,TRBV27,TRBJ2-5,NA,TGTGCCAGCAGTTTATCCCCCCATGGCGAGTACCAAGAGACCCAGTACTTC,CASSLSPHGEYQETQYF
NA,TRBV7-6,TRBJ2-5,NA,TGTGCCAGCAGCTTATCATACGGGGCGCAAGAGACCCAGTACTTC,CASSLSYGAQETQYF
NA,TRBV2,TRBJ2-5,NA,TGTGCCAGCGTAAGGGAGACCCAGTACTTC,CASVRETQYF
NA,TRBV5-1,TRBJ2-3,few,TGCGCCAGCAGCTTGGGACCGGGGGAGAACACAGATACGCAGTATTTT,CASSLGPGENTDTQYF
NA,TRBV30,TRBJ2-1,NA,TGTGCCTGGAGCCCTGGACCCAATGAGCAGTTCTTC,CAWSPGPNEQFF
NA,TRBV27,TRBJ1-5,NA,TGTGCCAGCGGACAAGGCCCCGTCAATCAGCCCCAGCATTTT,CASGQGPVNQPQHF
NA,TRBV7-6,TRBJ2-2,NA,TGTGCCAGCAGCTTAGGGCCGGGCGGGGAGCTGTTTTTT,CASSLGPGGELFF
NA,TRBV7-9,TRBJ1-2,NA,TGTGCCAGCAGCTGGGACTCTAATGGCTACACCTTC,CASSWDSNGYTF
TRBD1,TRBV23-1,TRBJ2-5,NA,TGCGCCAGCAGTTACTTAGGGGCCATACCGGGACAGGGCCACCTTGGGGGAGAGACCCAGTACTTC,CASSYLGAIPGQGHLGGETQYF
NA,TRBV27,TRBJ2-3,NA,TGTGCCAGCAGCCCTAGAGGGGCCACAGATACGCAGTATTTT,CASSPRGATDTQYF
NA,TRBV18,TRBJ2-6,NA,TGTGCCAGCTCACTCCGTACCAACGTCCTGACTTTC,CASSLRTNVLTF
NA,TRBV9,TRBJ1-3,NA,TGTGCCAGCACCAAAGACGGAAACACCATATATTTT,CASTKDGNTIYF
TRBD2,TRBV4-2,TRBJ2-1,few,TGTGCCAGCAGCCCAGAGACTAGCGGTTATACTGAGCAGTTCTTC,CASSPETSGYTEQFF
NA,TRBV6-6,TRBJ2-3,NA,TGTGCCAGCAGTTACTCGAACCAGGGCACAGATACGCAGTATTTT,CASSYSNQGTDTQYF
NA,TRBV29-1,TRBJ1-2,NA,TGCAGCGTTGATGGCTACACCTTC,CSVDGYTF
NA,TRBV12-5,TRBJ2-7,NA,TGTGCTAGTGATGCCGGGACACTTGACGAGGAGCAGTACTTC,CASDAGTLDEEQYF
NA,TRBV28,TRBJ2-4,NA,TGTGCCAGCAGTCTTGGGACCAGCCCAAACATTCAGTACTTC,CASSLGTSPNIQYF
NA,TRBV5-1,TRBJ2-7,NA,TGCGCCAGCAGCACACCGGACAGCCCCTACGAGCAGTACTTC,CASSTPDSPYEQYF
NA,TRBV27,TRBJ1-2,NA,TGTGCCAGCAGTTTAGGGGGCGCATATGGCTACACCTTC,CASSLGGAYGYTF
NA,TRBV5-4,TRBJ1-2,few,TGTGCCAGCAGCTTATCGGGGACCTATGGCTACACCTTC,CASSLSGTYGYTF
TRBD2,TRBV7-9,TRBJ2-7,NA,TGTGCCAGCAGCCCAGCGGGACGGTCCTACGAGCAGTACTTC,CASSPAGRSYEQYF
TRBD2,TRBV27,TRBJ2-1,NA,TGTGCCAGCAGTTTACTAGCGGGGTCATACAATGAGCAGTTCTTC,CASSLLAGSYNEQFF
NA,TRBV9,TRBJ2-3,once,TGTGCCAGCAGCGTCGACGCTCGTCCCCTGTATTTT,CASSVDARPLYF
NA,TRBV3-1,TRBJ2-7,NA,TGTGCCAGCAGCCACGGGGGCGGGGCCGTCTACGAGCAGTACTTC,CASSHGGGAVYEQYF
NA,TRBV3-1,TRBJ2-7,NA,TGTGCCAGCAGCCAAACCACAGGTCCGCCCTACGAGCAGTACTTC,CASSQTTGPPYEQYF
NA,TRBV9,TRBJ1-5,NA,TGTGCCAGCAGCTATGCGGACGGGTATCAGCCCCAGCATTTT,CASSYADGYQPQHF
TRBD2,TRBV27,TRBJ2-4,NA,TGTGCCAGCAGTGGGGGACTAGCTCTTTCTGACATTCAGTACTTC,CASSGGLALSDIQYF
NA,TRBV14,TRBJ2-3,NA,TGTGCCAGCAGCCAAGATAGGGCGTTTAGGGATACGCAGTATTTT,CASSQDRAFRDTQYF
NA,TRBV29-1,TRBJ1-1,NA,TGCAGCGTTGTTCAGAACACTGAAGCTTTCTTT,CSVVQNTEAFF
NA,TRBV5-1,TRBJ2-7,NA,TGCGCCAGCAGCCCATTGGGGGTATCAGTCATAGAGTACTTC,CASSPLGVSVIEYF
TRBD1,TRBV23-1,TRBJ1-2,NA,TGCGCCAGCAGTCGGGCCCGACAGGGAGTATATGGCTACACCTTC,CASSRARQGVYGYTF
NA,TRBV7-3,TRBJ2-3,NA,TGTGCCAGCAGCTCCCAACAGGGTCTCGGGGCAGATACGCAGTATTTT,CASSSQQGLGADTQYF
NA,TRBV28,TRBJ2-7,NA,TGTGCCAGCGAAGGACGGAAGACCCTACACAGATACGAGCAGTACTTC,CASEGRKTLHRYEQYF
NA,TRBV20-1,TRBJ1-2,NA,TGCAGTGCTAGAGATCAGGGAGTTCCCTATGGCTACACCTTC,CSARDQGVPYGYTF
NA,TRBV2,TRBJ2-1,NA,TGTGCCATCTCTCCCAGTCTTGACGATGAGCAGTTCTTC,CAISPSLDDEQFF
NA,TRBV29-1,TRBJ2-1,NA,TGCAGCGCAGGACAGAGCTCCTACAATGAGCAGTTCTTC,CSAGQSSYNEQFF
NA,TRBV7-9,TRBJ2-5,NA,TGTGCCAGCAGCCCGGATTGGATAGAGACCCAGTACTTC,CASSPDWIETQYF
TRBD2,TRBV4-1,TRBJ2-7,NA,TGCGCCAGCAGCCCTAGCGGCTTCTACGAGCAGTACTTC,CASSPSGFYEQYF
TRBD2,TRBV3-1,TRBJ2-7,NA,TGTGCCAGCAGCCAAGACCTGGGACTAGCGGGAGGTAAAACTACCTACGAGCAGTACTTC,CASSQDLGLAGGKTTYEQYF
NA,TRBV29-1,TRBJ1-2,NA,TGCAGCGCGCCCAACCCCCCGTACTATGGCTACACCTTC,CSAPNPPYYGYTF
NA,TRBV15,TRBJ2-1,NA,TGTGCCATCCAGGGAGTCCGCCCAGATGAGCAGTTCTTC,CAIQGVRPDEQFF
NA,TRBV30,TRBJ1-3,NA,TGTGCCTGGAATAAGGCAGGAAACACCATATATTTT,CAWNKAGNTIYF
NA,TRBV12-5,TRBJ2-1,NA,TGTGCTAGTGGTCCTGGGCAGGAGCAGTTCTTC,CASGPGQEQFF
TRBD1,TRBV20-1,TRBJ2-1,NA,TGCAGTGCTCCTGGGACAGGGAAGGATGAGCAGTTCTTC,CSAPGTGKDEQFF
NA,TRBV9,TRBJ2-3,NA,TGTGCCAGCAGCTCCCAGAGCCCAGTGGATACGCAGTATTTT,CASSSQSPVDTQYF
NA,TRBV5-6,TRBJ2-1,NA,TGTGCCAGCAGCTTGGGAGACTATTACAATGAGCAGTTCTTC,CASSLGDYYNEQFF
NA,TRBV13,TRBJ2-2,NA,TGTGCCAGCAGCTTATTTCGACTTCCCGGGGAGCTGTTTTTT,CASSLFRLPGELFF
NA,TRBV27,TRBJ1-2,NA,TGTGCCAGCAGTTCCACGGACGGGTATGGCTACACCTTC,CASSSTDGYGYTF
TRBD2,TRBV7-2,TRBJ2-7,NA,TGTGCCAGCAGCGGATACAGCGGGGTCTCCTACGAGCAGTACTTC,CASSGYSGVSYEQYF
NA,TRBV4-1,TRBJ1-2,NA,TGCGCCAGCAGTGTCGATGGCTACTATGGCTACACCTTC,CASSVDGYYGYTF
TRBD2,TRBV5-1,TRBJ2-7,NA,TGCGCCAGCAGCCGGACTAGCGGACTCTCCTACGAGCAGTACTTC,CASSRTSGLSYEQYF
NA,TRBV20-1,TRBJ2-7,once,TGCAGTGCAACCCGTGAGGGCCGAACCTACGAGCAGTACTTC,CSATREGRTYEQYF
NA,TRBV3-1,TRBJ2-3,NA,TGTGCCAGCAGCCAAGATCTATTGTCAGCGGGTCACCACACAGATACGCAGTATTTT,CASSQDLLSAGHHTDTQYF
TRBD2,TRBV10-2,TRBJ2-7,NA,TGCGCCAGCAGACAAGGACTAGCGAGTTCCTACGAGCAGTACTTC,CASRQGLASSYEQYF
TRBD1,TRBV6-6,TRBJ1-2,NA,TGTGCCAGCAGTTCCTCCGGGACAGGGGGCGCGAAGGGCTACACCTTC,CASSSSGTGGAKGYTF
NA,TRBV3-1,TRBJ1-2,NA,TGTGCCAGCAGCCAAGATGACGTCGACGGAATTTATGGCTACACCTTC,CASSQDDVDGIYGYTF